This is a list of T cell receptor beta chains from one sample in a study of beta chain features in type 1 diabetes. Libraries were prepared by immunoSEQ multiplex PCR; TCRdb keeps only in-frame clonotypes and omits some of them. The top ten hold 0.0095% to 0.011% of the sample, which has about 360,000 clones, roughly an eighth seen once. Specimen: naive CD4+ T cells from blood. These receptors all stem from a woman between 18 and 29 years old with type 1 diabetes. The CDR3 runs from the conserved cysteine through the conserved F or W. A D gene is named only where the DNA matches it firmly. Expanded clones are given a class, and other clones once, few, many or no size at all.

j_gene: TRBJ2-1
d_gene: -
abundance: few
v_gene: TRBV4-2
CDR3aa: CATSNSVGTGVVNEQFF
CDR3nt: TGTGCCACTTCGAATTCTGTGGGGACGGGAGTGGTCAATGAGCAGTTCTTC

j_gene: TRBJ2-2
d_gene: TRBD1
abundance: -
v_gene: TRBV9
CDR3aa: CASSEEGGGGELFF
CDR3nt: TGTGCCAGCAGCGAGGAAGGGGGCGGGGGGGAGCTGTTTTTT

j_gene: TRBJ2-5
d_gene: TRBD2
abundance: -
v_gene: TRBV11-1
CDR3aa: CASSLTSGRETQYF
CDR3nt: TGTGCCAGCAGCTTAACCAGCGGGAGAGAGACCCAGTACTTC

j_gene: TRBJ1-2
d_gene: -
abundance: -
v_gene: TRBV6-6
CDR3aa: CASTPHRDGYTF
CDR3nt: TGTGCCAGCACCCCCCACCGCGATGGCTACACCTTC

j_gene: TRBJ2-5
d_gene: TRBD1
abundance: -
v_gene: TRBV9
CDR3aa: CASSVDRGLVAETQYF
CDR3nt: TGTGCCAGCAGCGTGGACAGGGGGCTTGTTGCAGAGACCCAGTACTTC

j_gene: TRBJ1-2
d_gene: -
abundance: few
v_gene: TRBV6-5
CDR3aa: CASKRVGDGYTF
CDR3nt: TGTGCCAGCAAAAGGGTAGGGGATGGCTACACCTTC

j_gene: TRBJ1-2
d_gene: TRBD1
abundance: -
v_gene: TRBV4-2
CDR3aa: CASSQDGTGGYGYTF
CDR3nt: TGTGCCAGCAGCCAAGACGGGACAGGGGGTTATGGCTACACCTTC

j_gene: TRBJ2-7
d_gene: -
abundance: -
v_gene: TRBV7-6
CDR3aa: CASSLSAASDEQYF
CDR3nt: TGTGCCAGCAGCTTAAGTGCGGCCAGCGACGAGCAGTACTTC

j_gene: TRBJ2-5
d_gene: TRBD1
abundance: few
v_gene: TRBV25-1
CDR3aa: CAASEGARETQYF
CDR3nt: TGTGCCGCCTCCGAGGGGGCGCGAGAGACCCAGTACTTC

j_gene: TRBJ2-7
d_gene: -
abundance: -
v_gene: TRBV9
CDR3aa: CASSPRQVSYEQYF
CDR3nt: TGTGCCAGCAGCCCGAGACAGGTCTCCTACGAGCAGTACTTC

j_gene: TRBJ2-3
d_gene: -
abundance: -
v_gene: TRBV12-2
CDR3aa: CASRSTFEGGMGTDTQYF
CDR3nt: TGTGCAAGTCGCTCAACCTTCGAGGGGGGGATGGGCACAGATACGCAGTATTTT

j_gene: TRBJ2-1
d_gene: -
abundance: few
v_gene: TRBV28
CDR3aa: CASSLSEGVNNEQFF
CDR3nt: TGTGCCAGCAGTTTATCTGAGGGCGTTAACAATGAGCAGTTCTTC

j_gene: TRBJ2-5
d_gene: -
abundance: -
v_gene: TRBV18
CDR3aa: CASSPKETETQYF
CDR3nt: TGTGCCAGCTCACCAAAGGAGACTGAGACCCAGTACTTC

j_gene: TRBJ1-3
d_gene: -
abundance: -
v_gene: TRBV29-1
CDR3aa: CSANSPNSGNTIYF
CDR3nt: TGCAGCGCCAACTCCCCCAACTCTGGAAACACCATATATTTT

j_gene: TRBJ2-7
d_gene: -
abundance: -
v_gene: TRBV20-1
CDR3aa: CSATSGFGEYF
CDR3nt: TGCAGTGCTACGAGCGGGTTCGGGGAGTACTTC

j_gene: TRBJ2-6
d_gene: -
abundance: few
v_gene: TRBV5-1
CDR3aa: CASARGSGANVLTF
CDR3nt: TGCGCCAGCGCCAGGGGCTCTGGGGCCAACGTCCTGACTTTC

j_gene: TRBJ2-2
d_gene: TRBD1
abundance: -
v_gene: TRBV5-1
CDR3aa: CASSPTGTANTGELFF
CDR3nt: TGCGCCAGCAGTCCCACCGGGACAGCGAACACCGGGGAGCTGTTTTTT

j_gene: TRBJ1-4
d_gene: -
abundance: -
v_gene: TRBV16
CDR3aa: CASSPRGANEKLFF
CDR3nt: TGTGCCAGCAGCCCCAGGGGAGCTAATGAAAAACTGTTTTTT

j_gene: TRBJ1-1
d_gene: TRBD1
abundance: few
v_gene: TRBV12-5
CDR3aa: CASGADRMNTEAFF
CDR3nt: TGTGCTAGTGGGGCGGACAGGATGAACACTGAAGCTTTCTTT

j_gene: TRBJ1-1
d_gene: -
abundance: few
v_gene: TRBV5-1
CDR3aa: CASSPGSNTEAFF
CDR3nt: TGCGCCAGCAGTCCCGGGTCGAACACTGAAGCTTTCTTT

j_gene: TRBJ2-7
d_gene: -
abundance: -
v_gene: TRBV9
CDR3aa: CASSVDRGFYEQYF
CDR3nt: TGTGCCAGCAGCGTAGATCGGGGTTTCTACGAGCAGTACTTC

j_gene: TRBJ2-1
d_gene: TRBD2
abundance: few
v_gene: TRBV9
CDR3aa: CASSPDPRGGYNEQFF
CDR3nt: TGTGCCAGCAGCCCAGACCCCCGGGGGGGTTACAATGAGCAGTTCTTC

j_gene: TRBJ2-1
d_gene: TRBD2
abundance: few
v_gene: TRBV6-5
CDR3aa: CASSFLRTSAYNEQFF
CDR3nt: TGTGCCAGCAGTTTCCTCCGGACTAGCGCCTACAATGAGCAGTTCTTC

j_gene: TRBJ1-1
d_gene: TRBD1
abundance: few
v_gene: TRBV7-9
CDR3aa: CASSRTGGREEAFF
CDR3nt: TGTGCCAGCAGCCGGACAGGGGGCCGTGAAGAAGCTTTCTTT

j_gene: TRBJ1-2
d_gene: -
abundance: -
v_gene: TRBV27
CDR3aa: CASSHRGVDGYTF
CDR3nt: TGTGCCAGCAGCCACCGGGGGGTCGATGGCTACACCTTC

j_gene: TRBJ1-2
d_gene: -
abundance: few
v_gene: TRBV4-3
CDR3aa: CASSQGGGIYGYTF
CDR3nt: TGCGCCAGCAGCCAAGGAGGAGGAATATATGGCTACACCTTC

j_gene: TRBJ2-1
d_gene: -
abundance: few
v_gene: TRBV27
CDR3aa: CASSFAGVREQFF
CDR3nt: TGTGCCAGCAGTTTCGCCGGGGTTCGTGAGCAGTTCTTC

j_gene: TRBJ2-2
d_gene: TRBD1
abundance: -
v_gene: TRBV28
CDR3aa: CASSGTGSIRELFF
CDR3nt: TGTGCCAGCAGTGGGACAGGATCTATCAGGGAGCTGTTTTTT

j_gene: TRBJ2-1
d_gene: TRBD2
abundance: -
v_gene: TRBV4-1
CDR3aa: CASSQGPGTSDEQFF
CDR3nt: TGCGCCAGCAGCCAGGGCCCCGGGACTAGCGATGAGCAGTTCTTC

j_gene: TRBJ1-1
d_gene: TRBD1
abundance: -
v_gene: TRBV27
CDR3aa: CASSNQPGQSGTEAFF
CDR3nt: TGTGCCAGCAGTAACCAACCGGGACAGAGCGGCACTGAAGCTTTCTTT

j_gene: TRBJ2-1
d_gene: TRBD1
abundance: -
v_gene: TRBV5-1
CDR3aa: CASSPRTGGNEQFF
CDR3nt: TGCGCCAGCAGCCCCCGGACAGGGGGCAATGAGCAGTTCTTC

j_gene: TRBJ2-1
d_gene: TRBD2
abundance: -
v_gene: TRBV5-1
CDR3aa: CASSLAPGTSGGEQFF
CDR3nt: TGCGCCAGCAGCTTGGCCCCCGGGACTAGCGGAGGTGAGCAGTTCTTC

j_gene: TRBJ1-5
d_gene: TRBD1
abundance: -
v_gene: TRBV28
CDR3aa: CATLEGARNQPQHF
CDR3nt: TGTGCCACCCTGGAGGGGGCGAGAAATCAGCCCCAGCATTTT

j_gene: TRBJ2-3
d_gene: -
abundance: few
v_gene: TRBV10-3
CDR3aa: CAISGETDTQYF
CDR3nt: TGTGCCATCAGTGGCGAGACAGATACGCAGTATTTT

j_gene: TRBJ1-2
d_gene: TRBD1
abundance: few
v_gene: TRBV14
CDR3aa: CASSQTGTGSMGYTF
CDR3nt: TGTGCCAGCAGCCAAACCGGGACAGGGTCAATGGGCTACACCTTC

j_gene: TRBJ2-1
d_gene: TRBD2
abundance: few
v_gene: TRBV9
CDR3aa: CASKGGTSGSGEQFF
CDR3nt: TGTGCCAGCAAAGGGGGGACTAGCGGGAGTGGTGAGCAGTTCTTC

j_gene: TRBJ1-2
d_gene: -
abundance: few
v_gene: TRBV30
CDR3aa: CAWSPGGYGYTF
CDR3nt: TGTGCCTGGAGCCCCGGTGGCTATGGCTACACCTTC

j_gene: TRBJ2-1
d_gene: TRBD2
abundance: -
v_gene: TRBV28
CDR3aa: CACHDSGSSYNEQFF
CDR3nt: TGTGCCTGCCACGATAGCGGGAGTTCCTACAATGAGCAGTTCTTC

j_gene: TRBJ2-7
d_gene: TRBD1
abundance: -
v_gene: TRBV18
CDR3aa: CASSKQGSHEQYF
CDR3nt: TGTGCCAGCTCTAAACAGGGGAGCCACGAGCAGTACTTC

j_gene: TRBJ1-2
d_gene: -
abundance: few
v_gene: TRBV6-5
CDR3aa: CASSYMPGKDYGYTF
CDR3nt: TGTGCCAGCAGTTACATGCCAGGGAAGGACTATGGCTACACCTTC

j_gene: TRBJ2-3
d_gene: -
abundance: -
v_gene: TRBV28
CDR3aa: CASSLSGADTQYF
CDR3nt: TGTGCCAGCAGTTTATCCGGGGCAGATACGCAGTATTTT

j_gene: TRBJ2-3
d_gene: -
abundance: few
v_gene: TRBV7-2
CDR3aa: CASSSTSRGVTDTQYF
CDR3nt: TGTGCCAGCAGCTCAACCAGTCGGGGTGTAACAGATACGCAGTATTTT

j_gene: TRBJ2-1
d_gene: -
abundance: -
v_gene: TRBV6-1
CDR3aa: CASSVSGSSYNEQFF
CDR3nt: TGTGCCAGCAGTGTCAGCGGTAGCTCCTACAATGAGCAGTTCTTC